One sample yielded the 21 T cell receptor beta chains listed below, sequenced in a study of CD8+ T cells in alopecia areata (dated 2018 in TCRdb). The time point label of this sample denotes: roughly 27 days on oral tofacitinib. Sample treatment or condition, as interpreted from the label and publication: oral pan-JAK inhibitor, 5-10 mg twice daily. Library preparation was by the immunoSEQ multiplex PCR assay. For TCR sequencing, RNA was extracted from every sample and reverse transcribed into cDNA to serve as template. Not all clones reach the TCRdb copy of this immuneACCESS table, which keeps in-frame sequences only. Checked studies attribute under half of the gap to unresolved V genes and leave the rest unexplained. Counted in this sample were 150,000 to 200,000 clones; 50% to 70% of them appeared once. About 0.94% of the sample rests with the top ten. The specimen comprised CD4+ T cells sorted from blood, sampled at week 4, from a patient treated with tofacitinib. The receptors were gathered from a human donor with alopecia areata.

This clone came up a few times. The junction differs from germline at one of its ends, possibly a read error. This sequence joins TRBV18 and TRBJ2-1; D may be TRBD2 (5 bases). Germline CDR1 reads KGHSH; CDR2 reads LQKENI. This CDR3 has 16 residues. CDR3 protein: CASSPAGRSSDNEQFF. Here the CDR3 DNA reads TGTGCCAGCTCACCAGCGGGCAGGAGCTCCGACAATGAGCAGTTCTTC.

The chain combines TRBV15 with TRBJ2-4, with D hard to call. Germline lookup yields CDR1 LNHNV and CDR2 YYDKDF (reference sequence). The V gene lost 0 bases and the J gene lost 0 bases, with 12 bases spanning the gap. The CDR3 has 17 amino acids. This chain's CDR3 is CATSRDDQILAKNIQYF. In DNA, the CDR3 is TGTGCCACCAGCAGAGATGATCAGATCCTAGCCAAAAACATTCAGTACTTC.

The chain is built from TRBV10-3 and TRBJ2-7; TRBD2 might be the D (5 bases). The V gene's germline CDR1 is ENHRY and CDR2 SYGVKD. The CDR3 runs 13 residues. The V end lost 5 bases, the J end lost 2 bases, and 10 bases lay between the germline ends. The CDR3 is CAISPRGTYEQYF. The CDR3 region has the DNA TGTGCCATCAGTCCACGGGGTACCTACGAGCAGTACTTC.

This clone was picked up a small number of times. This sequence joins TRBV29-1 and TRBJ1-2, with D unclear. The length of the CDR3 is 12 residues. The V end was cut by 4 bases, the J end by 7 bases, with 13 bases between. Germline values: CDR1 SQVTM, CDR2 ANQGSEA. Written as DNA, the CDR3 is TGCAGCGTTGTAACGGGAGCGGGTGGCTACACCTTC. This sequence encodes CSVVTGAGGYTF.

The chain recombines TRBV21-1 with TRBJ1-1; the table's D call of TRBD1 was not tested on the DNA. TRBV21-1 is a pseudogene segment. The CDR3 spans 13 residues. CDR3 nucleotide sequence: TGTGCCAGCAGCAAGGACAGGGGGCTGGAAGCTTTCTTT. This gives the protein CASSKDRGLEAFF.

This clone was picked up a small number of times. The chain is built from TRBV29-1 and TRBJ1-2; no clear D. The germline V gene encodes CDR1 SQVTM and CDR2 ANQGSEA. The CDR3 length is 12 residues. Trimming left V 7 bases short and J 4 bases short, with 13 bases between. The CDR3: CSGSASGYGYTF. The DNA of the CDR3 is TGCAGCGGCAGCGCCTCAGGCTATGGCTACACCTTC.

Only one count was recorded for this clone. The chain recombines TRBV5-1 with TRBJ2-7, with 9 bases identical to TRBD1. The CDR3 has 15 amino acids. Germline CDR1 is SGHRS and CDR2 is YFSETQ. Germline trimming cut 9 bases from V and 2 bases from J; bases unmatched to any gene: 12. In nucleotides, the CDR3 is TGCGCCACTATGGGGACAGGGATTTGGGCCTACGAGCAGTACTTC. Protein: CATMGTGIWAYEQYF.

The CDR3 reads CASSFGPYQETQYF. As DNA, the CDR3 is TGTGCCAGCAGTTTCGGCCCGTACCAAGAGACCCAGTACTTC. The V gene is TRBV27, the J gene TRBJ2-5; D is unresolved. Germline V gives CDR1 MNHEY, CDR2 SMNVEV (reference sequence). The CDR3 has 14 residues. Trimming removed 3 bases from V and 0 bases from J, with 8 bases in between.

The chain's CDR3 is CASSPEPGRISYEQYF. The CDR3 DNA sequence: TGCGCCAGCAGCCCTGAACCGGGACGGATTTCCTACGAGCAGTACTTC. This chain connects TRBV5-1 to TRBJ2-7, with D tentatively TRBD1 or TRBD2 (5 bases each). This CDR3 contains 16 residues. Trimming left V 4 bases short and J 1 base short, with 18 bases between. CDR1 is SGHRS, CDR2 YFSETQ, per germline.

This clone was found a few times. V usage is TRBV18 and J usage is TRBJ2-1, with D perhaps matching TRBD2 (6 bases). V dropped 6 bases and J dropped 7 bases, with 10 bases sitting between them. Germline lookup yields CDR1 KGHSH and CDR2 LQKENI. The CDR3 is made up of 12 amino acids. DNA of the CDR3: TGTGCCAGCTCCCGGACTACGAATGAGCAGTTCTTC. Translation gives CASSRTTNEQFF.

The chain joins TRBV2 to TRBJ2-3; 8 bases match TRBD1. CDR1 is SNHLY, CDR2 FYNNEI, per germline. The CDR3 is 13 amino acids. V gave up 8 bases and J gave up 3 bases; unmatched junction bases: 4. DNA of the CDR3: TGTGCCAGCCCGGACAGGGATACAGATACGCAGTATTTT. The encoded protein is CASPDRDTDTQYF.

The chain combines TRBV30 with TRBJ1-3; D perhaps matches TRBD1 (5 bases). Germline V gene lookup returns CDR1 GTSNPN and CDR2 SVGIG (reference sequence). The V end was cut by 0 bases, the J end by 3 bases, with 12 bases between. The CDR3 is 15 residues long. The CDR3 reads CAWSVSRERGNTIYF. CDR3 in DNA: TGTGCCTGGAGTGTAAGCAGGGAACGTGGAAACACCATATATTTT.

This clone was seen only a few times. V is TRBV7-2 and J is TRBJ2-7; no clear D gene. Germline V CDR1 and CDR2: SGHTA, FQGNSA. The V end lost 1 base, the J end lost 0 bases, and 10 bases lay between the germline ends. This CDR3 comprises 15 residues. CDR3: CASSLVRVRSYEQYF. For the CDR3, the DNA is TGTGCCAGCAGCTTAGTTCGGGTTCGCTCCTACGAGCAGTACTTC.

V is TRBV29-1 and J is TRBJ1-5; D is ambiguous. V dropped 6 bases and J dropped 2 bases, with 8 bases sitting between them. Germline values: CDR1 SQVTM, CDR2 ANQGSEA. This CDR3 is 12 amino acids long. As DNA, the CDR3 is TGCAGCGTAGACTTGGGCAATCAGCCCCAGCATTTT. Protein: CSVDLGNQPQHF. The full variable domain, its missing parts supplied by reference TRBV29-1 and TRBJ1-5, is SAVISQKPSRDICQRGTSLTIQCQVDSQVTMMFWYRQQPGQSLTLIATANQGSEATYESGFVIDKFPISRPNLTFSTLTVSNMSPEDSSIYLCSVDLGNQPQHFGDGTRLSIL.

The chain joins TRBV4-2 to TRBJ1-4, with D possibly being TRBD1 (6 bases). Trimming cost V 4 bases and J 8 bases, with 14 bases left between them. This CDR3 region has 14 residues. Per germline, CDR1 LGHNA and CDR2 YNFKEQ. The chain's CDR3 is CASSPHTGKEKLFF. The CDR3 coding sequence is TGTGCCAGCAGCCCTCACACAGGGAAGGAAAAACTGTTTTTT.

This chain uses TRBV6-5 with TRBJ1-2; D unresolved. Germline V gene sequence: CDR1 MNHEY, CDR2 SVGAGI. Trimming stripped 2 bases from V and 4 bases from J, with 8 bases between. The CDR3 is 13 residues long. The chain's CDR3 is CASSYVQSYGYTF. The CDR3 DNA sequence: TGTGCCAGCAGTTACGTCCAGAGCTATGGCTACACCTTC.

The chain recombines TRBV5-1 with TRBJ2-5, with D possibly called TRBD1 or TRBD2 (5 bases each). Germline CDR1 SGHRS, CDR2 YFSETQ. This CDR3 spans 13 amino acids. V lost 0 bases and J 5 bases, leaving 8 bases between the germline ends. CDR3 DNA: TGCGCCAGCAGCTTGGTAGGGGAGGAGACCCAGTACTTC. Its translation: CASSLVGEETQYF. Complete variable domain (other parts from reference TRBV5-1 and TRBJ2-5): KAGVTQTPRYLIKTRGQQVTLSCSPISGHRSVSWYQQTPGQGLQFLFEYFSETQRNKGNFPGRFSGRQFSNSRSEMNVSTLELGDSALYLCASSLVGEETQYFGPGTRLLVL.

The genes are TRBV5-1 and TRBJ2-5; the D is unclear. Germline V CDR1 and CDR2: SGHRS, YFSETQ. There are 15 residues in the CDR3. Trimming stripped 2 bases from V and 5 bases from J, with 16 bases between. The CDR3 DNA sequence: TGCGCCAGCAGCTTCCACAACCAGCTTAGGGAGACCCAGTACTTC. Translating it yields CASSFHNQLRETQYF. The whole variable domain, remainder taken from reference TRBV5-1 and TRBJ2-5, is KAGVTQTPRYLIKTRGQQVTLSCSPISGHRSVSWYQQTPGQGLQFLFEYFSETQRNKGNFPGRFSGRQFSNSRSEMNVSTLELGDSALYLCASSFHNQLRETQYFGPGTRLLVL.

The sample holds a few counts of this clone. This chain joins TRBV29-1 and TRBJ2-5; D tentatively fits TRBD1 or TRBD2 (5 bases each). Germline V CDR1 and CDR2: SQVTM, ANQGSEA. There are 12 residues in the CDR3. V dropped 4 bases and J dropped 7 bases, with 13 bases sitting between them. CDR3 nucleotides: TGCAGCGTTGTGGTACAGGAGGTGACCCAGTACTTC. It is translated as CSVVVQEVTQYF.

This clone was seen a few times. The V gene is TRBV29-1, the J gene TRBJ2-3; D ambiguous. V gave up 7 bases and J gave up 5 bases, with 7 bases separating them. Germline assignment: CDR1 SQVTM and CDR2 ANQGSEA. CDR3 length equals 10 residues. The CDR3 DNA follows: TGCAGCGCCGCTGGAGATACGCAGTATTTT. It yields the protein CSAAGDTQYF.

This chain connects TRBV5-1 to TRBJ1-1; unclear D gene. CDR3 length: 13 residues. Germline V lookup: CDR1 SGHRS, CDR2 YFSETQ. The V gene lost 8 bases and the J gene lost 1 base, with 12 bases spanning the gap. This CDR3 is CASRLYENTEAFF. The CDR3 DNA reads TGCGCCAGTAGACTGTATGAGAACACTGAAGCTTTCTTT.